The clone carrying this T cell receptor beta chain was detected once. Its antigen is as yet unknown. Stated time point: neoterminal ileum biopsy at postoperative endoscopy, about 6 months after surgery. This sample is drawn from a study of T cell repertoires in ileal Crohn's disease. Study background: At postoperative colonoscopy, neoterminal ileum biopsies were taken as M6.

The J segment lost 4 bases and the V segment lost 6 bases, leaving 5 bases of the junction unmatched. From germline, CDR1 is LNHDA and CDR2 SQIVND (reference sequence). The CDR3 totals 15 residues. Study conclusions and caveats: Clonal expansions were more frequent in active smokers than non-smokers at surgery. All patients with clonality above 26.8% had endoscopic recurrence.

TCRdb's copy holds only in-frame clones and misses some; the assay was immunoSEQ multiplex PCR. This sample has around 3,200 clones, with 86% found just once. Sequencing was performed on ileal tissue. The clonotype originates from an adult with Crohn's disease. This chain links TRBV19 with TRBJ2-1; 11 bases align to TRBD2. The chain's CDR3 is CASSKTSGEYNEQFF. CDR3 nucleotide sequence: TGTGCCAGTAGCAAGACTAGCGGGGAGTACAATGAGCAGTTCTTC.